Sequencing of this T cell receptor (beta chain) was carried out in a study of neurological immune-mediated disorders. Whole-study context: The multiple sclerosis group of approximately 35 included approximately 30 relapsing-remitting and 3 secondary progressive patients. Study observations and caveats: When the repertoires were grouped phylogenetically, those of 18 of the 34 multiple sclerosis patients came together in a single cluster of related CDR3 sequences, which points to a possible repertoire-level signature.

This clonotype was detected many times. Its cognate antigen is unknown. 5'RACE employing 10-nucleotide random UMIs yielded the cDNA. TCRdb re-called the 5' RACE reads with MiXCR, one entry per CDR3 protein. The profile shows roughly 75,000 distinct CDR3 sequences, 2.5% to 3% of them singletons. Germline loops: CDR1 SGHRS, CDR2 YFSETQ. The ends lost 4 bases at V and 4 bases at J; junction bases unmatched: 9. The CDR3 totals 16 residues. Libraries used 2 million unsorted PBMCs kept frozen in RNAlater. The chain has TRBV5-1 and TRBJ2-3; 10 bases fit TRBD2. The sequenced sample consisted of PBMCs. The TCR comes from a woman aged 30 to 39 with multiple sclerosis. CDR3 DNA sequence: TGCGCCAGCAGCCCAGGCTCTAGCGGGAGCCCAGATACGCAGTATTTT. Its protein is CASSPGSSGSPDTQYF.